There are many counts of the clone carrying this T cell receptor beta chain. The antigen is undetermined. This sample is drawn from a study of T cells in Graves' hyperthyroidism and ophthalmopathy. Across the study: The initial diagnosis was the point when peripheral blood was collected, ahead of any treatment. Overall study results and limits: Researchers report that a 13 V-J model separated ophthalmopathy from stable hyperthyroidism.

What was amplified from RNA transcripts were TCR beta CDR3 regions. The HTBI primer set was used in a first-round RT-PCR of the TCR CDR3. TCRdb reprocessed the multiplex PCR reads via MiXCR and lists one record per CDR3 protein. The sample shows approximately 480,000 distinct CDR3 sequences, around 20% of them seen only once. The CDR3 has 14 residues. V lost 5 bases to trimming and J lost 5 bases; unmatched junction nucleotides: 6. Looked up from germline, CDR1 is MNHNY and CDR2 is SVGAGI (reference sequence). J is TRBJ2-5 and V is TRBV6-6; 9 nucleotides align to TRBD1. This receptor was identified in a young man with Graves' hyperthyroidism. The sequenced material came from blood. The CDR3 protein is CASSNTGGWETQYF. CDR3 nucleotides: TGTGCCAGCAGTAACACAGGGGGCTGGGAGACCCAGTACTTC.